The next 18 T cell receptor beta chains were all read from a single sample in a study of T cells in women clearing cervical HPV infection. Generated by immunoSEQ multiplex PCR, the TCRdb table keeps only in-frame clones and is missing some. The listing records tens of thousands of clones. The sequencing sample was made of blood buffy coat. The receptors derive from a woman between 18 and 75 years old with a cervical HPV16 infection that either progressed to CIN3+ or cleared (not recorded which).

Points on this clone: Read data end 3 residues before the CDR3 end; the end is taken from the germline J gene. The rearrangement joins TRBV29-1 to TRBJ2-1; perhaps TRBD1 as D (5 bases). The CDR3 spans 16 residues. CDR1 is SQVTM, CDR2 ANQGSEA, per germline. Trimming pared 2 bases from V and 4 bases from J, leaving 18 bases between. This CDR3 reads CSVESPAGQNYNEQFF. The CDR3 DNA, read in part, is TGCAGCGTTGAATCTCCTGCAGGGCAAAATTACAATGAG.

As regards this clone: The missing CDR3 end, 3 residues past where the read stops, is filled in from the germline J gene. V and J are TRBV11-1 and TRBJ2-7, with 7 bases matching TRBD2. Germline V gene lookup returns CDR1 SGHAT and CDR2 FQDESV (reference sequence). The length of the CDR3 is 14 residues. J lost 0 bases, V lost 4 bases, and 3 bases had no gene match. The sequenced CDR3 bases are TGTGCCAGCAGCTCGGGACTAAGCTCCTACGAG. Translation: CASSSGLSSYE. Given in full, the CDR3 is CASSSGLSSYEQYF. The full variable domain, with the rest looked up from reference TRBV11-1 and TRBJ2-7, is EAEVAQSPRYKITEKSQAVAFWCDPISGHATLYWYRQILGQGPELLVQFQDESVVDDSQLPKDRFSAERLKGVDSTLKIQPAELGDSAMYLCASSSGLSSYEQYFGPGTRLTVT.

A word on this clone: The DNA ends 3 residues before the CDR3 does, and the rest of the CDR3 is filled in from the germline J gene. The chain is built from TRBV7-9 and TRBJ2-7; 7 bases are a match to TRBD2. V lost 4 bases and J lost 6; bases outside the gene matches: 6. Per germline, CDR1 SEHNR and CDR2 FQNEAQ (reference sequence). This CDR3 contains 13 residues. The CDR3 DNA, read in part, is TGTGCCAGCAGCTACGTCACTAGCGTCGAG. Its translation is CASSYVTSVE. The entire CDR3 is CASSYVTSVEQYF.

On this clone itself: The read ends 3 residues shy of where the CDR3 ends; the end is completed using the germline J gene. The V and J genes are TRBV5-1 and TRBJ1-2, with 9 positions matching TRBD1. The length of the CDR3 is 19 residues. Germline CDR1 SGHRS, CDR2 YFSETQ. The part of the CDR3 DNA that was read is TGCGCCAGCAGCTCCAAACCCGGGACAGGGTTGTTCCTACAAGAGCCC. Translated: CASSSKPGTGLFLQEP. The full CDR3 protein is CASSSKPGTGLFLQEPYTF.

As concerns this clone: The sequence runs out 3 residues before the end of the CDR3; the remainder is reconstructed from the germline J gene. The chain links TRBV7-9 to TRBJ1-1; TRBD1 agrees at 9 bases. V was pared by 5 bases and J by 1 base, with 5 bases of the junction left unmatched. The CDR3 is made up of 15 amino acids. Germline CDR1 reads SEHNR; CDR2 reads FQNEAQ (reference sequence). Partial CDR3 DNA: TGTGCCAGCAGCCCGACAGGGGGGAGGAACACTGAA. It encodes CASSPTGGRNTE. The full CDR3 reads CASSPTGGRNTEAFF.

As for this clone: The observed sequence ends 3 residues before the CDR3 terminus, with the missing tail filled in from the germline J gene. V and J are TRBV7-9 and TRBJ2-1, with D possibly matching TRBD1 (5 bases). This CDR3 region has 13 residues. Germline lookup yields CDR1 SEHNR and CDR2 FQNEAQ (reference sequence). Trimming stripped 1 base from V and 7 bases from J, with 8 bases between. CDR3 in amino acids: CASSLGQLNEQFF. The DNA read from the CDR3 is TGTGCCAGCAGCTTAGGACAGCTTAATGAG.

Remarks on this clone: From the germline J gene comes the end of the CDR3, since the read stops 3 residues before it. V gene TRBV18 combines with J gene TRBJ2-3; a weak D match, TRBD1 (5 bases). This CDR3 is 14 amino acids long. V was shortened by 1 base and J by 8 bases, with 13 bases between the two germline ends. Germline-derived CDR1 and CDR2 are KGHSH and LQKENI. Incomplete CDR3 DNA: TGTGCCAGCTCACCACAGGGGCCCGCCCCTACG. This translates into CASSPQGPAPT. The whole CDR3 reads CASSPQGPAPTQYF.

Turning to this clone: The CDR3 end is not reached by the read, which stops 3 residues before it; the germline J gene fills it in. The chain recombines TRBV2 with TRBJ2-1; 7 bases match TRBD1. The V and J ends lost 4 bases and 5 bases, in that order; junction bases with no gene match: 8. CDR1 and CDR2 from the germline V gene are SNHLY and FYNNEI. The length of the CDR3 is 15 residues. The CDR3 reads CASSVDRVDHNEQFF. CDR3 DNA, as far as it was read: TGTGCCAGCAGTGTTGACAGGGTAGATCACAATGAG.

The DNA read from the CDR3 is TGTGCCAGCAGCTTAGCGCCAGCGGGGGGCACAGATACC. It yields the protein CASSLAPAGGTDT. The CDR3 in its entirety is CASSLAPAGGTDTYTF. The chain uses TRBV7-7 and TRBJ1-2; perhaps TRBD1 as D (6 bases). The sequenced fragment ends 3 residues before the CDR3 boundary, so the rest is inferred from the germline J gene. The CDR3 loop spans 16 amino acids. Per germline, CDR1 SSHAT and CDR2 FNYEAQ (reference sequence).

This CDR3 is CASSLAGGFQETQYF. The part of the CDR3 DNA that was read is TGCGCCAGCAGCTTGGCCGGCGGTTTCCAAGAGACC. The rearrangement uses TRBV5-1 and TRBJ2-5; D is unclear. The DNA ends 3 residues before the CDR3 does, and the rest of the CDR3 is filled in from the germline J gene. Germline CDR1 is SGHRS and CDR2 is YFSETQ. CDR3 size: 15 residues. Trimming shortened V by 0 bases and J by 1 base, and 10 bases separated the two germline ends.

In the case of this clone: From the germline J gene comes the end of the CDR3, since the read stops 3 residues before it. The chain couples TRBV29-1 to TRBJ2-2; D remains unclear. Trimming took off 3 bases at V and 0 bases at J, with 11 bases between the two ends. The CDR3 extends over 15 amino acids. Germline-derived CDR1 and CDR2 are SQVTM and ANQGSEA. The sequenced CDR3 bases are TGCAGCGTTGACGGCGGATTGACGAACACCGGGGAG. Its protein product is CSVDGGLTNTGE. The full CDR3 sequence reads CSVDGGLTNTGELFF.

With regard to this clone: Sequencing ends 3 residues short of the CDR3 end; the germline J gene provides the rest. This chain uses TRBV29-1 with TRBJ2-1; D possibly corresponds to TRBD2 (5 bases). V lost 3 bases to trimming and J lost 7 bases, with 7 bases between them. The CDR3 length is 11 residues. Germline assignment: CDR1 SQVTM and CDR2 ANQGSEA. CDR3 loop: CSVDPGNEQFF. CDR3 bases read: TGCAGCGTTGACCCGGGGAATGAG.

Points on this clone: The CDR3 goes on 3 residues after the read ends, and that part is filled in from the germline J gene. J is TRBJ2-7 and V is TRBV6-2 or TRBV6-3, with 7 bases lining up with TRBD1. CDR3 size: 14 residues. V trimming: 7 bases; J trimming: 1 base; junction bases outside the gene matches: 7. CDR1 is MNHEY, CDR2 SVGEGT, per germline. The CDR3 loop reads CASKRTGESYEQYF. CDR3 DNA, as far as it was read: TGTGCCAGCAAGCGAACAGGGGAATCCTACGAG.

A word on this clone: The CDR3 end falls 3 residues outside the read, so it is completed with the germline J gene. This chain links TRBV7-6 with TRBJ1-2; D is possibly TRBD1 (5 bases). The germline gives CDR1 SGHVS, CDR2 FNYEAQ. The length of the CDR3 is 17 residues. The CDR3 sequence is CASSQRERGSSYNDYTF. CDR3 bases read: TGTGCCAGCAGCCAACGCGAAAGGGGAAGCTCCTACAATGAC.

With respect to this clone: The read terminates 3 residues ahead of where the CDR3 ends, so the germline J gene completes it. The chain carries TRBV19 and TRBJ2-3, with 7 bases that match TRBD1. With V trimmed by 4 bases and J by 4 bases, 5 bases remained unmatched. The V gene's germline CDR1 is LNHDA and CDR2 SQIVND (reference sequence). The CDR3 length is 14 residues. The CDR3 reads CASSKRGLADTQYF. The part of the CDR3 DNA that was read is TGTGCCAGTAGTAAAAGGGGGCTCGCAGATACG.

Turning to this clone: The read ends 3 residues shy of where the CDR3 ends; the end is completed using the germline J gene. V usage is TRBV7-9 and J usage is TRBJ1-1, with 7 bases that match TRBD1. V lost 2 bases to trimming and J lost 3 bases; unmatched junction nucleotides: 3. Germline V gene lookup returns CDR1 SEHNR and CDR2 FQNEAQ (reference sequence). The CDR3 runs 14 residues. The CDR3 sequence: CASSLKGADTEAFF. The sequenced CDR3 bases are TGTGCCAGCAGCTTAAAGGGGGCGGACACTGAA.

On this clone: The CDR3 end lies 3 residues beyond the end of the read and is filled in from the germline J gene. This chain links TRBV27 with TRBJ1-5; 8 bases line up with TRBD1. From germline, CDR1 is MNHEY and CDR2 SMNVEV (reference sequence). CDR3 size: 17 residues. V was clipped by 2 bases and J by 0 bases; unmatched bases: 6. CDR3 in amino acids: CASSLASGQGSNQPQHF. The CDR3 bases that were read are TGTGCCAGCAGTTTAGCCAGTGGACAGGGTAGCAATCAGCCC.

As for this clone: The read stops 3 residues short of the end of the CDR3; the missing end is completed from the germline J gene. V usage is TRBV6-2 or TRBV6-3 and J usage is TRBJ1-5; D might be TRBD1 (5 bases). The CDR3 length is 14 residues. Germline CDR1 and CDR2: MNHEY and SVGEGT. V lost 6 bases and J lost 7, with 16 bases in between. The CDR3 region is CASSHFGGGQPQHF. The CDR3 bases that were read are TGTGCCAGCAGCCACTTCGGGGGAGGGCAGCCC.